This TCR beta chain was observed in a study of blood T cell repertoires in COVID-19. About the research overall: The study drew acute and convalescent COVID-19 samples from the United States, Italy and Spain. PBMCs, B-cell-depleted T cells, or T cells were the source of the cDNA or gDNA that made up the material.

V was shortened by 0 bases and J by 5 bases, with 13 bases between the two germline ends. This CDR3 has 15 amino acids. Germline loops: CDR1 SGHRS, CDR2 YFSETQ. In the original processing: Amplified reference gene primers provided the basis for estimating nucleated cell counts. Generated by immunoSEQ multiplex PCR, the TCRdb table keeps only in-frame clones and is missing some. The DNA gave D and trimming, while V, J and clone size come from that table. Seen here are roughly 240,000 clones, around four fifths observed once, and the top ten hold around 4.5%. Material: peripheral blood. The TCR comes from a man in his sixties who had recovered from COVID-19. The V and J genes are TRBV5-1 and TRBJ2-3, with D possibly matching TRBD1 (5 bases). The CDR3 nucleotides read TGCGCCAGCAGCTTGGGTGGACATAGGGGAGATACGCAGTATTTT. Protein sequence: CASSLGGHRGDTQYF.